Shown below are 32 T cell receptor beta chains from a single sample sequenced in a study of cytomegalovirus exposure and HLA in healthy donors. The PCR employed 60 Vbeta primers together with 13 Jbeta primers. The repertoire was sequenced with immunoSEQ multiplex PCR; TCRdb's copy has only in-frame clones and lacks some. The sample carries roughly 200,000 clones, under 70% recorded once. The sequenced material came from PBMCs. The source is a man aged 35 to 55 in good health and CMV-seropositive.

The V call is TRBV7-9, the J call TRBJ2-7, with 7 bases lining up with TRBD1. This CDR3 comprises 12 residues. Germline CDR1 reads SEHNR; CDR2 reads FQNEAQ (reference sequence). V lost 11 bases to trimming and J lost 7 bases; unmatched junction nucleotides: 11. The DNA of the CDR3 is TGTGCCTCCCGGACAGGCATCCTAGAGCAGTACTTC. Residues: CASRTGILEQYF.

The chain uses TRBV29-1 and TRBJ1-2; D unclear. Germline assignment: CDR1 SQVTM and CDR2 ANQGSEA. Trimming took off 1 base at V and 6 bases at J, with 6 bases between the two ends. CDR3 length equals 11 residues. The CDR3 spells CSVEGGDGYTF. The CDR3 DNA is TGCAGCGTTGAAGGCGGGGATGGCTACACCTTC. The full variable domain, completed using reference TRBV29-1 and TRBJ1-2, is SAVISQKPSRDICQRGTSLTIQCQVDSQVTMMFWYRQQPGQSLTLIATANQGSEATYESGFVIDKFPISRPNLTFSTLTVSNMSPEDSSIYLCSVEGGDGYTFGSGTRLTVV.

The rearrangement links TRBV18 to TRBJ1-4, with D unclear. This CDR3 has 11 residues. Germline V gives CDR1 KGHSH, CDR2 LQKENI. With 6 bases removed from V and 7 bases from J, the gap between germline ends came to 6 bases. CDR3 sequence (DNA): TGTGCCAGCTCTAGTGGTGAAAAACTGTTTTTT. Encoded protein: CASSSGEKLFF.

The chain employs TRBV4-2 and TRBJ2-3; 10 nucleotides match TRBD2. This CDR3 region has 19 residues. CDR1 LGHNA and CDR2 YNFKEQ come from the germline V gene. Trimming cost V 3 bases and J 2 bases; bases outside gene matches: 14. The CDR3 reads CASSHTRLAGERLTDTQYF. The CDR3 DNA reads TGTGCCAGCAGCCATACCCGCCTAGCGGGGGAGAGGCTCACAGATACGCAGTATTTT.

The chain combines TRBV7-9 with TRBJ1-1; no clear D. The germline V gene has CDR1 SEHNR and CDR2 FQNEAQ (reference sequence). V lost 5 bases, J lost 0 bases, and 7 bases lay in between. CDR3 size: 13 residues. The CDR3: CASSPPVNTEAFF. The CDR3 DNA is TGTGCCAGCAGCCCACCAGTGAACACTGAAGCTTTCTTT. Filled out from reference TRBV7-9 and TRBJ1-1, the complete variable domain reads DTGVSQNPRHKITKRGQNVTFRCDPISEHNRLYWYRQTLGQGPEFLTYFQNEAQLEKSRLLSDRFSAERPKGSFSTLEIQRTEQGDSAMYLCASSPPVNTEAFFGQGTRLTVV.

This chain uses TRBV7-9 with TRBJ2-3; 8 bases match TRBD2. The CDR3 runs 16 residues. Germline V gene sequence: CDR1 SEHNR, CDR2 FQNEAQ (reference sequence). After removal of 2 bases from V and 0 bases from J, the junction contained 4 bases not matched to a gene. Written as DNA, the CDR3 is TGTGCCAGCAGCTTATTACTAGCGGTTAGCACAGATACGCAGTATTTT. Translated, it gives CASSLLLAVSTDTQYF.

In the case of this clone: The junction departs from the called germline gene at one end, perhaps through a read error. The rearrangement joins TRBV9 to TRBJ1-4; tentatively, D is TRBD1 (5 bases). The CDR3 is 13 residues long. Germline assignment: CDR1 SGDLS and CDR2 YYNGEE. The CDR3 protein is CASSPDTTEKLFF. CDR3 sequence (DNA): TGTGCCAGCAGCCCGGACACTACTGAAAAACTGTTTTTT.

The rearrangement links TRBV5-5 to TRBJ2-5; 10 positions agree with TRBD2. CDR1 and CDR2 (germline): SGHKS, YYEKEE (reference sequence). The V segment lost 1 base and the J segment 1 base; nucleotides outside the gene matches: 4. CDR3 length equals 16 residues. CDR3 DNA: TGTGCCAGCAGCTTGACGGGACTAGCGACCCAAGAGACCCAGTACTTC. Translating it yields CASSLTGLATQETQYF.

The CDR3 DNA sequence: TGCAGCGTCCGCTTCAGACTAGCGGACGCCTACAATGAGCAGTTCTTC. Translated, it gives CSVRFRLADAYNEQFF. V and J are TRBV29-1 and TRBJ2-1; 9 bases are a match to TRBD2. CDR3 length: 16 residues. V trimming: 6 bases; J trimming: 2 bases; junction bases outside the gene matches: 11. Germline values: CDR1 SQVTM, CDR2 ANQGSEA.

The J gene is TRBJ2-7, the V gene TRBV6-1; D is possibly TRBD2 (5 bases). The CDR3 runs to 15 residues. Deletions cut 6 bases from V and 0 bases from J, with 15 bases between. Looked up from germline, CDR1 is MNHNS and CDR2 is SASEGT. CDR3 loop: CASSKGPGTSYEQYF. The CDR3 nucleotides read TGTGCCAGCAGCAAGGGCCCGGGAACCTCCTACGAGCAGTACTTC.

V usage is TRBV28 and J usage is TRBJ2-5; TRBD1 matches 7 bases. The trim removed 10 bases at V and 2 bases at J, leaving 10 bases unmatched. The CDR3 runs to 14 residues. Germline V gene data show CDR1 as MDHEN and CDR2 as SYDVKM. CDR3 DNA sequence: TGTGCCACCTCAAGACGACAGGGACAAGAGACCCAGTACTTC. Protein: CATSRRQGQETQYF.

J is TRBJ2-7 and V is TRBV6-5; TRBD1 aligns across 10 bases. This CDR3 contains 15 residues. Germline lookup yields CDR1 MNHEY and CDR2 SVGAGI. Trimming at V came to 2 bases and at J to 6 bases, leaving 7 bases not matched to a gene. CDR3 residues: CASSYAGQGKAEQYF. For the CDR3, the DNA is TGTGCCAGCAGTTACGCGGGACAGGGGAAGGCCGAGCAGTACTTC.

The V gene is TRBV5-1, the J gene TRBJ2-5, with a weak D call TRBD2 (6 bases). The germline V gene encodes CDR1 SGHRS and CDR2 YFSETQ. The CDR3 is 13 residues long. The V gene lost 0 bases and the J gene lost 4 bases, with 7 bases spanning the gap. This chain's CDR3 is CASSLGGGETQYF. The CDR3 region has the DNA TGCGCCAGCAGCTTGGGGGGAGGAGAGACCCAGTACTTC.

This chain uses TRBV5-8 with TRBJ2-1; the D gene is possibly TRBD1 (5 bases). V was trimmed by 3 bases and J by 4 bases, leaving 5 bases between them. The CDR3 is made up of 12 amino acids. The germline gives CDR1 SGHTS, CDR2 YDEGEE. CDR3 nucleotides: TGTGCCAGCAGCTACAGGTACAATGAGCAGTTCTTC. This sequence encodes CASSYRYNEQFF.

The chain employs TRBV29-1 and TRBJ2-3, with TRBD2 matching 12 bases. V shed 4 bases, J shed 4 bases, and the junction held 3 bases outside the gene matches. The CDR3 loop spans 14 amino acids. Germline lookup yields CDR1 SQVTM and CDR2 ANQGSEA. In DNA form, the CDR3 reads TGCAGCGTTGGAGGACTAGCGGGGTCAGATACGCAGTATTTT. It specifies CSVGGLAGSDTQYF.

This clone has only a few counts. This sequence joins TRBV9 and TRBJ2-3, with D maybe TRBD1 (6 bases). V lost 0 bases and J 0 bases, leaving 8 bases between the germline ends. Germline V gene lookup returns CDR1 SGDLS and CDR2 YYNGEE. This CDR3 has 15 amino acids. Written as DNA, the CDR3 is TGTGCCAGCAGCGTAGTGGGGGCTAGCACAGATACGCAGTATTTT. Translated: CASSVVGASTDTQYF.

A few counts support this clone. V and J are TRBV6-1 and TRBJ2-7; D gene ambiguous. Germline V gene sequence: CDR1 MNHNS, CDR2 SASEGT. V lost 1 base and J 0 bases, leaving 7 bases between the germline ends. This CDR3 has 14 residues. The CDR3 DNA sequence: TGTGCCAGCAGTGAAGTACGGAGCTCCTACGAGCAGTACTTC. This translates into CASSEVRSSYEQYF.

This clone has a handful of counts. J is TRBJ2-7 and V is TRBV5-8, with 10 positions matching TRBD1. CDR1 is SGHTS, CDR2 YDEGEE, per germline. The CDR3 has 14 amino acids. V was clipped by 5 bases and J by 2 bases; unmatched bases: 4. CDR3 DNA sequence: TGTGCCAGCAGGACCGGGACAGGGGCCTACGAGCAGTACTTC. It encodes CASRTGTGAYEQYF.

Of note for this clone: The same CDR3 arises from other DNA sequences in this sample as well. V usage is TRBV23-1 and J usage is TRBJ1-2, with D uncertain. TRBV23-1 is given ORF status, its function remaining uncertain. The V and J ends lost 0 bases and 6 bases respectively, with 14 bases between them. The CDR3 has 15 residues. CDR3 protein: CASSQSTEDWDGYTF. The CDR3 nucleotides read TGCGCCAGCAGTCAATCGACGGAGGACTGGGATGGCTACACCTTC.

The J gene is TRBJ2-7, the V gene TRBV4-1; 8 nucleotides align to TRBD1. V lost 4 bases, J lost 7 bases, and 12 bases stayed unmatched. The germline V gene has CDR1 MGHRA and CDR2 YSYEKL. The length of the CDR3 is 15 residues. Here the CDR3 DNA reads TGCGCCAGCAGCCCCCAGGCAGGGGGCCAAGTAGAGCAGTACTTC. This translates into CASSPQAGGQVEQYF.

The DNA for the CDR3 is TGTGCCAGTACCTTCGGGGGGAACACTGAAGCTTTCTTT. The encoded protein is CASTFGGNTEAFF. The rearrangement uses TRBV19 and TRBJ1-1; D may be TRBD1 (5 bases). There are 13 residues in the CDR3. Germline V gives CDR1 LNHDA, CDR2 SQIVND (reference sequence). Deletions cut 7 bases from V and 1 base from J, with 10 bases between.

This clone was recorded only once. V and J are TRBV7-2 and TRBJ2-3; 10 positions agree with TRBD2. This CDR3 is built from 17 residues. J gave up 2 bases and V 1 base, and 6 bases lay outside the gene matches. Germline CDR1 SGHTA, CDR2 FQGNSA. The CDR3 DNA reads as TGTGCCAGCAGCTTAGTTCCTAGCGGGGGCCCCACAGATACGCAGTATTTT. This codes for CASSLVPSGGPTDTQYF. Using reference TRBV7-2 and TRBJ2-3 for the parts outside the CDR3, the full variable domain is GAGVSQSPSNKVTEKGKDVELRCDPISGHTALYWYRQSLGQGLEFLIYFQGNSAPDKSGLPSDRFSAERTGGSVSTLTIQRTQQEDSAVYLCASSLVPSGGPTDTQYFGPGTRLTVL.

The chain employs TRBV19 and TRBJ1-2; 9 bases agree with TRBD1. The germline V gene has CDR1 LNHDA and CDR2 SQIVND (reference sequence). The CDR3 covers 14 residues. The ends lost 3 bases at V and 2 bases at J; junction bases unmatched: 1. The CDR3 here is CASSIGTGNYGYTF. The CDR3 coding sequence is TGTGCCAGTAGTATTGGGACAGGGAACTATGGCTACACCTTC.

The rearrangement joins TRBV12-5 to TRBJ2-7; TRBD2 matches 7 bases. The CDR3 contains 14 residues. Unmatched junction bases numbered 7, after V lost 7 bases and J lost 1 base. Per germline, CDR1 LGHNT and CDR2 FRNRAP. The DNA for the CDR3 is TGTGCTAGTGTTTGGGGGAGGGTTTCCTACGAGCAGTACTTC. This gives the protein CASVWGRVSYEQYF.

The chain couples TRBV29-1 to TRBJ1-2, with 8 bases matching TRBD1. Unmatched junction bases numbered 10, after V lost 4 bases and J lost 0 bases. CDR1 is SQVTM, CDR2 ANQGSEA, per germline. The CDR3 extends over 16 amino acids. CDR3 DNA sequence: TGCAGCGTTGCTATCCCCAGGGGGCCTACTAACTATGGCTACACCTTC. Translated: CSVAIPRGPTNYGYTF.

This clone showed up just a few times. Germline and junction disagree at one end, which may indicate a read error. The V and J genes are TRBV7-8 and TRBJ1-1, with a weak D call TRBD1 (5 bases). The CDR3 totals 15 residues. Germline lookup yields CDR1 SGHVS and CDR2 FQNEAQ. As DNA, the CDR3 is TGTGCCAGCACCTTACGGGACTTTATGAACACTGAAGCTTTCTTT. Translating gives CASTLRDFMNTEAFF.

The CDR3 DNA sequence: TGCGCCAGCAGTTTTGGGGGGGTTTCTAATGAAAAACTGTTTTTT. This gives the protein CASSFGGVSNEKLFF. V and J are TRBV5-1 and TRBJ1-4, with D perhaps matching TRBD1 (5 bases). The V and J ends lost 5 bases and 3 bases respectively, with 14 bases between them. From germline, CDR1 is SGHRS and CDR2 YFSETQ. The CDR3 spans 15 residues.

The chain carries TRBV7-6 and TRBJ2-3; 11 bases fit TRBD2. V shed 5 bases and J 3 bases; nucleotides not matched to a gene: 16. Per the germline V gene, CDR1 is SGHVS and CDR2 is FNYEAQ. CDR3 size: 19 residues. CDR3 in amino acids: CASSPRSGGVIVETDTQYF. As DNA, the CDR3 is TGTGCCAGCAGCCCCCGTAGCGGGGGGGTGATCGTCGAGACAGATACGCAGTATTTT.

This clone was counted only a few times. The J gene is TRBJ1-1, the V gene TRBV29-1, with D possibly matching TRBD1 (6 bases). The CDR3 has 13 amino acids. V was cut by 7 bases and J by 0 bases, with 12 bases left in between. Germline loops: CDR1 SQVTM, CDR2 ANQGSEA. The CDR3 DNA follows: TGCAGCGCTCGGACAGAGATGAACACTGAAGCTTTCTTT. This sequence encodes CSARTEMNTEAFF.

The V and J genes are TRBV14 and TRBJ2-5; perhaps TRBD2 as D (5 bases). The germline V and J ends were trimmed by 1 base and 4 bases, with 13 bases remaining between them. The CDR3 runs to 15 residues. CDR1 and CDR2 from the germline V gene are SGHDN and FVKESK. This CDR3 reads CASSQVQRRGETQYF. DNA of the CDR3: TGTGCCAGCAGCCAAGTCCAGCGTCGGGGAGAGACCCAGTACTTC.

This clone has more than one count but fewer than ten. Additional DNA sequences in this sample encode the identical CDR3. The rearrangement joins TRBV14 to TRBJ1-5; D not certain. CDR3 length: 13 residues. CDR1 is SGHDN, CDR2 FVKESK, per germline. V shed 7 bases and J shed 7 bases, with 14 bases lying between them. CDR3 region: CASTYFSGQPQHF. As DNA, the CDR3 is TGTGCCAGCACATATTTTTCAGGACAGCCCCAGCATTTT.

The chain combines TRBV25-1 with TRBJ1-2; 7 bases align to TRBD1. The J segment lost 8 bases and the V segment lost 4 bases, leaving 10 bases of the junction unmatched. This CDR3 has 14 residues. Germline V gene lookup returns CDR1 MGHDK and CDR2 SYGVNS. The CDR3 loop reads CASSATGTVGGYTF. CDR3 DNA: TGTGCCAGCAGTGCCACAGGGACAGTAGGGGGCTACACCTTC.